A selection of T cell receptor beta chains follows, all from one sample in a study of technical replicates of blood from a few donors. Only in-frame clones appear in the TCRdb table, and some are missing; sequencing was by immunoSEQ multiplex PCR. Among 67,000 or so clones listed, just under 95% were seen once. Sequencing input: T cells isolated from PBMCs. These receptors originate from a human donor in good health. Both conserved end residues are part of each CDR3. Fields, in order: D gene, J gene, clone size, V gene, CDR3 protein, CDR3 DNA. The D gene is left open where the match is weak. Clone size is not always given. Where it is, it says once, few, many or a class for expanded clones.

D gene: -; J gene: TRBJ2-7; clone size: -; V gene: TRBV9; CDR3 protein: CASSVGVSSYEQYF; CDR3 DNA: TGTGCCAGCAGCGTAGGTGTCAGCTCCTACGAGCAGTACTTC
D gene: -; J gene: TRBJ1-2; clone size: -; V gene: TRBV7-2; CDR3 protein: CASSALRVHGYTF; CDR3 DNA: TGTGCCAGCAGCGCCCTCAGGGTCCATGGCTACACCTTC
D gene: -; J gene: TRBJ1-2; clone size: -; V gene: TRBV10-3; CDR3 protein: CAITPGGLNGYTF; CDR3 DNA: TGTGCCATCACCCCCGGGGGATTAAATGGCTACACCTTC
D gene: -; J gene: TRBJ1-2; clone size: -; V gene: TRBV28; CDR3 protein: CASSHQTNYGYTF; CDR3 DNA: TGTGCCAGCAGTCATCAGACTAACTATGGCTACACCTTC
D gene: -; J gene: TRBJ1-4; clone size: -; V gene: TRBV14; CDR3 protein: CASSQGSRTEVF; CDR3 DNA: TGTGCCAGCAGCCAAGGGAGTCGGACAGAGGTTTTT
D gene: TRBD1; J gene: TRBJ1-4; clone size: -; V gene: TRBV28; CDR3 protein: CASSFSGTGAEKLFF; CDR3 DNA: TGTGCCAGCAGTTTCTCTGGGACAGGGGCTGAAAAACTGTTTTTT
D gene: TRBD2; J gene: TRBJ2-4; clone size: -; V gene: TRBV18; CDR3 protein: CASSPVRGLTKNIQYF; CDR3 DNA: TGTGCCAGCTCACCGGTGCGGGGGTTGACCAAAAACATTCAGTACTTC
D gene: TRBD2; J gene: TRBJ2-1; clone size: -; V gene: TRBV4-1; CDR3 protein: CASSQGGSREQFF; CDR3 DNA: TGCGCCAGCAGCCAAGGCGGGAGTAGGGAGCAGTTCTTC
D gene: TRBD1; J gene: TRBJ2-5; clone size: -; V gene: TRBV25-1; CDR3 protein: CASSEGIRTGGQETQYF; CDR3 DNA: TGTGCCAGCAGTGAAGGGATCCGGACAGGGGGTCAAGAGACCCAGTACTTC
D gene: TRBD1; J gene: TRBJ2-7; clone size: -; V gene: TRBV19; CDR3 protein: CASSIDLRTGAYEQYF; CDR3 DNA: TGTGCCAGTAGTATAGATCTGCGGACAGGGGCCTACGAGCAGTACTTC
D gene: -; J gene: TRBJ1-2; clone size: -; V gene: TRBV2; CDR3 protein: CASSEGRFDGYTF; CDR3 DNA: TGTGCCAGCAGTGAGGGGCGCTTCGATGGCTACACCTTC
D gene: -; J gene: TRBJ1-5; clone size: -; V gene: TRBV2; CDR3 protein: CASTILDRRSPQPQHF; CDR3 DNA: TGTGCCAGCACCATTTTAGACAGGCGGTCCCCTCAGCCCCAGCATTTT
D gene: TRBD2; J gene: TRBJ2-7; clone size: -; V gene: TRBV27; CDR3 protein: CASTRGGGPYEQYF; CDR3 DNA: TGTGCCAGCACCCGCGGCGGGGGGCCCTACGAGCAGTACTTC
D gene: -; J gene: TRBJ1-3; clone size: -; V gene: TRBV5-6; CDR3 protein: CASSLRGSGNTIYF; CDR3 DNA: TGTGCCAGCAGCCTCAGGGGCTCTGGAAACACCATATATTTT
D gene: -; J gene: TRBJ1-3; clone size: -; V gene: TRBV5-4; CDR3 protein: CASTPRGNTIYF; CDR3 DNA: TGTGCCAGCACCCCGAGGGGGAACACCATATATTTT
D gene: -; J gene: TRBJ1-5; clone size: -; V gene: TRBV19; CDR3 protein: CASSPRQPYSNQPQHF; CDR3 DNA: TGTGCCAGTAGTCCGAGACAGCCTTATAGCAATCAGCCCCAGCATTTT
D gene: TRBD1; J gene: TRBJ1-1; clone size: -; V gene: TRBV19; CDR3 protein: CASSSGTGGDTEAFF; CDR3 DNA: TGTGCCAGTAGTTCCGGGACAGGGGGAGATACTGAAGCTTTCTTT
D gene: TRBD1; J gene: TRBJ1-2; clone size: few; V gene: TRBV28; CDR3 protein: CASSPRQGSVRGYTF; CDR3 DNA: TGTGCCAGCAGTCCCAGACAGGGATCAGTGCGGGGCTACACCTTC
D gene: -; J gene: TRBJ1-2; clone size: -; V gene: TRBV19; CDR3 protein: CASIPGGHYYGYTF; CDR3 DNA: TGTGCCAGTATCCCCGGAGGGCATTACTATGGCTACACCTTC
D gene: -; J gene: TRBJ2-1; clone size: -; V gene: TRBV5-1; CDR3 protein: CASSPADRLGREQFF; CDR3 DNA: TGCGCCAGCAGCCCCGCTGACAGGTTAGGAAGGGAGCAGTTCTTC
D gene: -; J gene: TRBJ2-1; clone size: once; V gene: TRBV6-5; CDR3 protein: CASSGHSYNEQFF; CDR3 DNA: TGTGCCAGCAGTGGACACTCCTACAATGAGCAGTTCTTC
D gene: -; J gene: TRBJ2-3; clone size: -; V gene: TRBV7-7; CDR3 protein: CASSPHGGEDTQYF; CDR3 DNA: TGTGCCAGCAGCCCCCACGGCGGGGAAGATACGCAGTATTTT
D gene: -; J gene: TRBJ1-1; clone size: few; V gene: TRBV29-1; CDR3 protein: CSVWGETEAFF; CDR3 DNA: TGCAGCGTATGGGGGGAAACTGAAGCTTTCTTT
D gene: TRBD1; J gene: TRBJ1-5; clone size: -; V gene: TRBV19; CDR3 protein: CASSPDRANQPQHF; CDR3 DNA: TGTGCCAGTAGTCCAGACAGGGCCAATCAGCCCCAGCATTTT
D gene: -; J gene: TRBJ2-1; clone size: -; V gene: TRBV6-5; CDR3 protein: CASSYQRKAYNEQFF; CDR3 DNA: TGTGCCAGCAGTTACCAGCGGAAGGCCTACAATGAGCAGTTCTTC
D gene: -; J gene: TRBJ1-1; clone size: -; V gene: TRBV28; CDR3 protein: CASRALNTEAFF; CDR3 DNA: TGTGCCAGCCGCGCCTTAAACACTGAAGCTTTCTTT
D gene: -; J gene: TRBJ2-1; clone size: -; V gene: TRBV6-1; CDR3 protein: CASSEGRELNEQFF; CDR3 DNA: TGTGCCAGCAGTGAAGGCCGGGAGTTAAATGAGCAGTTCTTC
D gene: TRBD2; J gene: TRBJ2-7; clone size: -; V gene: TRBV7-6; CDR3 protein: CASSYALAGGREQYF; CDR3 DNA: TGTGCCAGCAGCTATGCACTAGCGGGAGGGCGCGAGCAGTACTTC
D gene: TRBD1; J gene: TRBJ1-1; clone size: -; V gene: TRBV19; CDR3 protein: CASSIATGQGNTEAFF; CDR3 DNA: TGTGCCAGTAGTATAGCAACTGGACAGGGGAACACTGAAGCTTTCTTT
D gene: TRBD2; J gene: TRBJ2-5; clone size: -; V gene: TRBV14; CDR3 protein: CASSRTSGQETQYF; CDR3 DNA: TGTGCCAGCAGCCGGACTAGCGGGCAAGAGACCCAGTACTTC
D gene: -; J gene: TRBJ2-7; clone size: -; V gene: TRBV5-1; CDR3 protein: CASSLGSPGPYEQYF; CDR3 DNA: TGCGCCAGCAGCTTGGGGTCTCCAGGGCCCTACGAGCAGTACTTC
D gene: -; J gene: TRBJ2-1; clone size: once; V gene: TRBV29-1; CDR3 protein: CSGVGDEQFF; CDR3 DNA: TGCAGCGGGGTAGGGGATGAGCAGTTCTTC
D gene: TRBD1; J gene: TRBJ2-3; clone size: -; V gene: TRBV5-4; CDR3 protein: CASSLGQGADTQYF; CDR3 DNA: TGTGCCAGCAGCCTGGGACAGGGGGCAGATACGCAGTATTTT
D gene: TRBD1; J gene: TRBJ2-7; clone size: -; V gene: TRBV7-9; CDR3 protein: CASSLGGGEEQYF; CDR3 DNA: TGTGCCAGCAGCTTAGGAGGGGGCGAGGAGCAGTACTTC
D gene: -; J gene: TRBJ1-2; clone size: once; V gene: TRBV4-1; CDR3 protein: CASSQDKDRKLYGYTF; CDR3 DNA: TGCGCCAGCAGCCAAGATAAGGACAGAAAATTATATGGCTACACCTTC
D gene: TRBD2; J gene: TRBJ2-7; clone size: -; V gene: TRBV30; CDR3 protein: CAWSVLAEGYEQYF; CDR3 DNA: TGTGCCTGGAGTGTACTAGCGGAGGGCTACGAGCAGTACTTC
D gene: -; J gene: TRBJ2-4; clone size: -; V gene: TRBV7-9; CDR3 protein: CASSRREDSLKNIQYF; CDR3 DNA: TGTGCCAGCAGCCGCAGAGAGGACAGTCTCAAAAACATTCAGTACTTC
D gene: TRBD1; J gene: TRBJ2-3; clone size: -; V gene: TRBV13; CDR3 protein: CASSLNRGDEYF; CDR3 DNA: TGTGCCAGCAGCTTAAACAGGGGGGACGAGTATTTT
D gene: TRBD2; J gene: TRBJ2-1; clone size: once; V gene: TRBV11-3; CDR3 protein: CASSVRGGSSGAHEQFF; CDR3 DNA: TGTGCCAGCAGTGTGCGTGGCGGGTCTAGCGGAGCCCATGAGCAGTTCTTC
D gene: -; J gene: TRBJ1-4; clone size: -; V gene: TRBV2; CDR3 protein: CASTYINEKLFF; CDR3 DNA: TGTGCCAGCACGTACATTAATGAAAAACTGTTTTTT
D gene: -; J gene: TRBJ1-2; clone size: -; V gene: TRBV5-1; CDR3 protein: CASSLGQTPEYGYTF; CDR3 DNA: TGCGCCAGCAGCTTGGGACAGACCCCCGAATATGGCTACACCTTC
D gene: TRBD1; J gene: TRBJ1-1; clone size: -; V gene: TRBV11-3; CDR3 protein: CASSLFGQGNTEAFF; CDR3 DNA: TGTGCCAGCAGCTTGTTTGGACAGGGGAACACTGAAGCTTTCTTT
D gene: TRBD1; J gene: TRBJ2-1; clone size: -; V gene: TRBV30; CDR3 protein: CAWQRTGPRNEQFF; CDR3 DNA: TGTGCCTGGCAAAGGACAGGGCCTAGGAATGAGCAGTTCTTC
D gene: TRBD2; J gene: TRBJ2-1; clone size: -; V gene: TRBV5-5; CDR3 protein: CASSFVGLAGGNYNEQFF; CDR3 DNA: TGTGCCAGCAGCTTTGTCGGACTAGCGGGAGGGAACTACAATGAGCAGTTCTTC
D gene: -; J gene: TRBJ2-7; clone size: -; V gene: TRBV9; CDR3 protein: CASSVGGGGYEQYF; CDR3 DNA: TGTGCCAGCAGCGTAGGAGGAGGTGGCTACGAGCAGTACTTC
D gene: -; J gene: TRBJ2-3; clone size: few; V gene: TRBV6-1; CDR3 protein: CASRLDFGRADTQYF; CDR3 DNA: TGTGCCAGCAGACTCGACTTCGGGAGAGCAGATACGCAGTATTTT